This TCR beta chain was profiled in a study of radiotherapy plus CTLA-4 blockade in lung cancer. TCRdb's table, derived via immunoSEQ multiplex PCR, lists solely in-frame clones and lacks some. The sample holds about 80,000 clones, approximately 86% seen once. There are 13 residues in the CDR3. Per germline, CDR1 MDHEN and CDR2 SYDVKM. Trimming took 5 bases from V and 7 from J, leaving 12 bases between them. This material consisted of peripheral blood, taken from a patient treated with radiotherapy plus ipilimumab. This sequence originates from a human donor with non-small cell lung cancer who had stable disease on radiotherapy plus ipilimumab. This chain joins TRBV28 and TRBJ2-1; D might be TRBD1 or TRBD2, each matching 6 bases. The CDR3, as DNA: TGTGCCAGCAGTAAGGGGGGTTTGAATGAGCAGTTCTTC. This codes for CASSKGGLNEQFF.